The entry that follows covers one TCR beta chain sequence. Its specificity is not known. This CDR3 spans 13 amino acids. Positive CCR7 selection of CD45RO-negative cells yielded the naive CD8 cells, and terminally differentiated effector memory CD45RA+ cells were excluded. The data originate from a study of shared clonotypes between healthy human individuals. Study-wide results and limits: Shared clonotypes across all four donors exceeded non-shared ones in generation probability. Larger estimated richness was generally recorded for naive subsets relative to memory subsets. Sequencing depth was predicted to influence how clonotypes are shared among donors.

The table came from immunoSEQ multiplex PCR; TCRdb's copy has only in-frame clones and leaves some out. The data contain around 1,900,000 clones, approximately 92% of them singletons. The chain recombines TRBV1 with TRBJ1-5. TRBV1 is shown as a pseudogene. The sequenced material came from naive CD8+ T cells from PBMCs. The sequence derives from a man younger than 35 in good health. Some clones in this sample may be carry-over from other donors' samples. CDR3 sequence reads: CTSSPGAGQPQHF. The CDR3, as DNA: TGCACCAGCAGCCCGGGCGCCGGGCAGCCCCAGCATTTT.